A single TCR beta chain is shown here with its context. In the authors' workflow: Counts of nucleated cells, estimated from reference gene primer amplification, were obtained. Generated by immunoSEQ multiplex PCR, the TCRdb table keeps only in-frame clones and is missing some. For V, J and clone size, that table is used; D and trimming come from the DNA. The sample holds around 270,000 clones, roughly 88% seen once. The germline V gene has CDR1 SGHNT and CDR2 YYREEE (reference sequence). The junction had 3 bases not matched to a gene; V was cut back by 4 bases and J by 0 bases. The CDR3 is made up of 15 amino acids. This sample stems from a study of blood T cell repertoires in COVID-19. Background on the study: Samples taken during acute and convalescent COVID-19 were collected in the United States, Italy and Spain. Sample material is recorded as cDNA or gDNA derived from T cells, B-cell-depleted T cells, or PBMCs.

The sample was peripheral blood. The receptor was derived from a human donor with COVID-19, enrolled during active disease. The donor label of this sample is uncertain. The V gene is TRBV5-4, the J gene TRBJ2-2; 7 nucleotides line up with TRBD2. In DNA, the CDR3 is TGTGCCAGCAGCGGGACTACCGCGAACACCGGGGAGCTGTTTTTT. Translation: CASSGTTANTGELFF. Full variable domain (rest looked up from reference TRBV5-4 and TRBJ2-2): ETGVTQSPTHLIKTRGQQVTLRCSSQSGHNTVSWYQQALGQGPQFIFQYYREEENGRGNFPPRFSGLQFPNYSSELNVNALELDDSALYLCASSGTTANTGELFFGEGSRLTVL.